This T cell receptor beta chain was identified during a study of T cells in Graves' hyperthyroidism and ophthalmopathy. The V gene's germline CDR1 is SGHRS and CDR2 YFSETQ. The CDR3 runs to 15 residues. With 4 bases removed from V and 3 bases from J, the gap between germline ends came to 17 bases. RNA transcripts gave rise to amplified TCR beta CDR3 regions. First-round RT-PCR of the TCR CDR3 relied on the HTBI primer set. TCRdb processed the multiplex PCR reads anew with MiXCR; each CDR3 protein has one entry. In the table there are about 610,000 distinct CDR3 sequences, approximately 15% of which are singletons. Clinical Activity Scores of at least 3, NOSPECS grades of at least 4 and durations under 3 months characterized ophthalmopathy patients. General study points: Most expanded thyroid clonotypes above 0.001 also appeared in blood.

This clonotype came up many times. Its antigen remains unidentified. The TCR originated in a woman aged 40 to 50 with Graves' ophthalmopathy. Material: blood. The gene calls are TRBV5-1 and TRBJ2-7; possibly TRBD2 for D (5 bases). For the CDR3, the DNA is TGCGCCAGCAGCCCGCGGACGGGAACCTTCTACGAGCAGTACTTC. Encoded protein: CASSPRTGTFYEQYF.